This T cell receptor (beta chain) appears in the sequencing data of a study of blood T cell dynamics during melanoma immunotherapy. Study-wide background: Standard first-line treatment here was pembrolizumab or nivolumab plus ipilimumab in metastatic melanoma.

Some clones are missing from TCRdb's copy, which holds only in-frame ones; the method was immunoSEQ multiplex PCR. The sample carries approximately 15,000 clones, just over 85% recorded once. Time point denoted: pre-treatment baseline. No patient had earlier systemic cancer treatment, concurrent immunosuppressants, or another active cancer. This TCR derives from a human donor with melanoma. Sequencing used blood, obtained from a patient treated with checkpoint blockade.

The CDR3 sequence is CSAKMADTQYF. For the CDR3, the DNA is TGCAGTGCTAAAATGGCAGATACGCAGTATTTT. The chain carries TRBV20-1 and TRBJ2-3; D gene ambiguous. CDR3 length: 11 amino acids. The ends were cut back, 4 bases at V and 4 bases at J, with 6 bases in the middle. Germline lookup yields CDR1 DFQATT and CDR2 SNEGSKA (reference sequence).